The subject of this entry is one TCR beta chain. Its antigen is currently unknown. The CDR3 is 17 residues long. Germline CDR1 reads SGDLS; CDR2 reads YYNGEE. Trimming took 4 bases from V and 1 from J; bases not matched to a gene: 6. Assay used: immunoSEQ multiplex PCR; TCRdb lists only in-frame clones, some missing. Found here are 55,000 to 70,000 clones, 70% to 80% of them singletons; the top ten hold roughly 17%. CTLA-4 blockade with ipilimumab, together with focal radiation, was given to patients with chemo-refractory metastatic non-small-cell lung cancer. The record originates from a study of radiotherapy plus CTLA-4 blockade in lung cancer. Study-wide results and caveats: Reportedly, early blood T cell clone dynamics best predicted response, with interferon-beta. Clones derived from tumor TCRs expanded in blood after radiotherapy plus ipilimumab.

The receptor's source is a human donor with non-small cell lung cancer who had a complete response to radiotherapy plus ipilimumab. The chain joins TRBV9 to TRBJ2-1, with 12 bases aligning to TRBD2. The sequenced sample was peripheral blood, obtained from a patient treated with radiotherapy plus ipilimumab. CDR3 nucleotides: TGTGCCAGCAGCTCTCGACTAGCGGGGGTTTCCTACAATGAGCAGTTCTTC. Translating it yields CASSSRLAGVSYNEQFF. Supplemented by reference TRBV9 and TRBJ2-1, the full variable domain reads DSGVTQTPKHLITATGQRVTLRCSPRSGDLSVYWYQQSLDQGLQFLIQYYNGEERAKGNILERFSAQQFPDLHSELNLSSLELGDSALYFCASSSRLAGVSYNEQFFGPGTRLTVL.